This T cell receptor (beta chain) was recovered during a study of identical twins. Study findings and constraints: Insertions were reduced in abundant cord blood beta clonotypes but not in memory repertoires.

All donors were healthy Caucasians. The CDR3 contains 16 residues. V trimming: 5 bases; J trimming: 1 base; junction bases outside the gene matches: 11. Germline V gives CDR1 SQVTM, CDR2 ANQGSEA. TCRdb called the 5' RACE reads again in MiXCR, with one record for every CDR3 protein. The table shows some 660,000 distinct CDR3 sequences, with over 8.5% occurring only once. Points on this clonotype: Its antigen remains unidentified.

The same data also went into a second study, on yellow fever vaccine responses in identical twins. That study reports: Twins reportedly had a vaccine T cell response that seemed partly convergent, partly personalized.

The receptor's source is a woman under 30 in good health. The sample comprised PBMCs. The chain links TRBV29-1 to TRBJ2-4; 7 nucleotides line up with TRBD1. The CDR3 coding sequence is TGCAGCGTTAAGATGACAGGGATTTCGGCCAAAAACATTCAGTACTTC. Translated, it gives CSVKMTGISAKNIQYF.